This TCR beta chain was recorded in a study of blood T cell repertoires in COVID-19. Study information: The samples span acute and convalescent COVID-19 from the United States, Italy and Spain. PBMCs, B-cell-depleted T cells, or T cells provided the cDNA or gDNA that made up the material.

How the authors handled the data: Quantification of nucleated cells was approximated via reference gene primer amplification. The repertoire was sequenced with immunoSEQ multiplex PCR; TCRdb's copy has only in-frame clones and lacks some. V and J calls and clone size come straight from that table; D and trimming were deduced from the DNA. The profile shows over 120,000 clones, around 80% of them singletons. The CDR3 is 13 residues long. V was trimmed by 6 bases and J by 3 bases, leaving 12 bases between them. Germline V CDR1 and CDR2: MNHEY, SMNVEV (reference sequence). The sample was peripheral blood. The origin of this receptor is a woman aged 60-75 years with acute or convalescent COVID-19. The gene calls are TRBV27 and TRBJ2-7; a weak D match, TRBD1 (5 bases). CDR3 nucleotide sequence: TGTGCCAGCAGGTTCAGGGTCAGCTACGAGCAGTACTTC. This translates into CASRFRVSYEQYF.